Below, one T cell receptor beta chain is given with its context. The antigen remains undetermined. This CDR3 has 17 residues. Per the germline V gene, CDR1 is MNHEY and CDR2 is SMNVEV (reference sequence). V lost 3 bases, J lost 1 base, and 16 bases lay in between. This entry belongs to a study of lymphopenia after photon versus proton radiotherapy. The data were produced by immunoSEQ multiplex PCR, yet TCRdb's version contains in-frame clones alone and is incomplete. This sample carries 20,000 to 25,000 clones, 70% to 90% of them seen once, and the ten largest clones take around 3%. Findings and limits, study-wide: After lymphocyte nadir, photon-treated repertoires showed oligoclonal expansion, especially CD8+ Temra. Survival link was tested only in deceased patients; proton benefit remains a possibility.

The rearrangement joins TRBV27 to TRBJ2-1, with TRBD2 as a possible D gene (6 bases). The receptor was isolated from a woman between 50 and 59 years old with pancreatic cancer. The sample was peripheral blood, taken from a patient treated with photon-based radiotherapy. CDR3: CASSFRKVAVSYNEQFF. The CDR3 DNA follows: TGTGCCAGCAGTTTCAGAAAGGTAGCGGTATCCTACAATGAGCAGTTCTTC.